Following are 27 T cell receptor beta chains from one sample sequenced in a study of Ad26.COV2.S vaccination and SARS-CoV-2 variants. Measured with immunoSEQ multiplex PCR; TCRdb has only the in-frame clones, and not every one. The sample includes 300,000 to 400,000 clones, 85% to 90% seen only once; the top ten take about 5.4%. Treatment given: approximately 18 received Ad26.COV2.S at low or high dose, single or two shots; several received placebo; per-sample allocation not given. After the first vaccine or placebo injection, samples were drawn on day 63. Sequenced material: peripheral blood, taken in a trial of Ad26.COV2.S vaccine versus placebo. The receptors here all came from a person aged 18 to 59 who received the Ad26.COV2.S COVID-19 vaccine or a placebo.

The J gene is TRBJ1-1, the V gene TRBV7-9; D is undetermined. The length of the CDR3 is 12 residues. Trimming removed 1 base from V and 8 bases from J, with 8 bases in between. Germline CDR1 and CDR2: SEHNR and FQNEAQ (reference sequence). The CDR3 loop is CASSLGGLEAFF. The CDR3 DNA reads TGTGCCAGCAGCTTAGGAGGTTTGGAAGCTTTCTTT.

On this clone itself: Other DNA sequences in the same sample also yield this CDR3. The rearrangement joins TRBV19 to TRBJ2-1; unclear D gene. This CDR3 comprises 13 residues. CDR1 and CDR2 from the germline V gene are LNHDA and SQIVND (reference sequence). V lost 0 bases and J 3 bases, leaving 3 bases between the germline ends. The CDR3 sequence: CASSIDIYNEQFF. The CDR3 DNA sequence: TGTGCCAGTAGTATAGACATCTACAATGAGCAGTTCTTC.

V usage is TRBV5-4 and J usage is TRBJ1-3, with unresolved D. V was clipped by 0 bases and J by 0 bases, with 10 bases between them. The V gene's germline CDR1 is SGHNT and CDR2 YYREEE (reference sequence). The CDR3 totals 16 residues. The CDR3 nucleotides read TGTGCCAGCAGCTTGGGCCGCCACGGCTCTGGAAACACCATATATTTT. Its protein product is CASSLGRHGSGNTIYF.

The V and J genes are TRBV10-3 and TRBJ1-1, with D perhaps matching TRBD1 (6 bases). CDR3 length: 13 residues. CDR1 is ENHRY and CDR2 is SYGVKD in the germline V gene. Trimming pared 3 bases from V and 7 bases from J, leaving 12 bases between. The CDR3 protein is CAISERGLDEAFF. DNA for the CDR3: TGTGCCATCAGTGAACGGGGGCTGGATGAAGCTTTCTTT.

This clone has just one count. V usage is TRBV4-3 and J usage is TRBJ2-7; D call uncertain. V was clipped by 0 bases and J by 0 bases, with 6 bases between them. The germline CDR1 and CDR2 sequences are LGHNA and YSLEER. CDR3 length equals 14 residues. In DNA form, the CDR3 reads TGCGCCAGCAGCCAAGATACAGTCTCCTACGAGCAGTACTTC. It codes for CASSQDTVSYEQYF.

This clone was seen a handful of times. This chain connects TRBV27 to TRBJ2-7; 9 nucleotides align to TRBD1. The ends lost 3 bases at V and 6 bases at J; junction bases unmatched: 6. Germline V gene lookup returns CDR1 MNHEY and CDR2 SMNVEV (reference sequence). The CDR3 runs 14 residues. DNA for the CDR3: TGTGCCAGCAGTTTTCCCGGACAGGGGACCGAGCAGTACTTC. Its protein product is CASSFPGQGTEQYF.

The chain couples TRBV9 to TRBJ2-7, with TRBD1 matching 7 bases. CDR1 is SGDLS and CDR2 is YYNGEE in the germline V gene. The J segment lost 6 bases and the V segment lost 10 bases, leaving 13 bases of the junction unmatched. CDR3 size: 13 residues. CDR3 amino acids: CAGSTGAYGEQYF. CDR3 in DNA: TGTGCCGGATCTACAGGGGCCTACGGCGAGCAGTACTTC.

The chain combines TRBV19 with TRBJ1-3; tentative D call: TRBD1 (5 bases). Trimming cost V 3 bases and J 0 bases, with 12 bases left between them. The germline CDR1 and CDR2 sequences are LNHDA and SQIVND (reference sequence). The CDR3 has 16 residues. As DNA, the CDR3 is TGTGCCAGTAGTATCCAGGGAAAGGTCTCTGGAAACACCATATATTTT. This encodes CASSIQGKVSGNTIYF.

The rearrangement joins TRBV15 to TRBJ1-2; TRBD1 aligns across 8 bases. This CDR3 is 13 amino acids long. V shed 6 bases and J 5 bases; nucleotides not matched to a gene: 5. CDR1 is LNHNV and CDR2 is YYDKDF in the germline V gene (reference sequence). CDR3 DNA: TGTGCCACCAGTCCCGACAGGGGATATGGCTACACCTTC. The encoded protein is CATSPDRGYGYTF. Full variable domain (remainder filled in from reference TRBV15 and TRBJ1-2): DAMVIQNPRYQVTQFGKPVTLSCSQTLNHNVMYWYQQKSSQAPKLLFHYYDKDFNNEADTPDNFQSRRPNTSFCFLDIRSPGLGDTAMYLCATSPDRGYGYTFGSGTRLTVV.

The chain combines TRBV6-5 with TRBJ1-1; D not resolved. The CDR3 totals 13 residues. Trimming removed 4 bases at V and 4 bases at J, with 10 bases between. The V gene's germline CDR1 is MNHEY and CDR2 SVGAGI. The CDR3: CASSSWGGTEAFF. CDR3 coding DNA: TGTGCCAGCAGTTCCTGGGGTGGCACTGAAGCTTTCTTT.

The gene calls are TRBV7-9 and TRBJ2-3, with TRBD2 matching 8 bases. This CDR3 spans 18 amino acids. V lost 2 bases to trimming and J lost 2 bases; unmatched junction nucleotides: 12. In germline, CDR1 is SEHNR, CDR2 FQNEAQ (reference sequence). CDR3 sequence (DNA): TGTGCCAGCAGCTTAATTTGGCTGCGGGAGGACCCCACAGATACGCAGTATTTT. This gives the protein CASSLIWLREDPTDTQYF.

CDR3 nucleotide sequence: TGTGCCAGCTCACCGGTTCTAGCGGGATTCTCCAATGAGCAGTTCTTC. Translated, it gives CASSPVLAGFSNEQFF. This chain links TRBV18 with TRBJ2-1; TRBD2 agrees at 9 bases. Germline lookup yields CDR1 KGHSH and CDR2 LQKENI. Trimming cost V 3 bases and J 6 bases; bases outside gene matches: 9. The CDR3 sequence is 16 residues long.

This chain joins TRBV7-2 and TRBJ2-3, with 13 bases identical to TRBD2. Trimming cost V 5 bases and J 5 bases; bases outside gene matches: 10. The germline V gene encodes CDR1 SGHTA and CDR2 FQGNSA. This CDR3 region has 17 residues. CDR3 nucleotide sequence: TGTGCCAGCAGCCCAGCCGGGACTAGCGGGGTTTTAGATACGCAGTATTTT. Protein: CASSPAGTSGVLDTQYF.

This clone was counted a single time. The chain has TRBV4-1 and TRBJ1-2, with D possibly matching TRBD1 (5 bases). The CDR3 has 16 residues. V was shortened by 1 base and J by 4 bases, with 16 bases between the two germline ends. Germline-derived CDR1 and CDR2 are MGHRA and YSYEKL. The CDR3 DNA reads TGCGCCAGCAGCCAAGGCCCAGGGAGTTCCCGCTATGGCTACACCTTC. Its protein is CASSQGPGSSRYGYTF.

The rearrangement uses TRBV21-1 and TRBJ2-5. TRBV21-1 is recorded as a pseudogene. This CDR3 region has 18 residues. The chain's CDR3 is CASSKRRWGRISKETQYF. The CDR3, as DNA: TGTGCCAGCAGCAAACGGAGATGGGGTCGAATCTCGAAAGAGACCCAGTACTTC.

Here the CDR3 reads CASSFVRTEGYTF. The DNA for the CDR3 is TGTGCCAGCAGTTTTGTCCGGACGGAAGGCTACACCTTC. This chain connects TRBV12-3 or TRBV12-4 to TRBJ1-2; D is unresolved. The V end lost 3 bases, the J end lost 8 bases, and 13 bases lay between the germline ends. The length of the CDR3 is 13 residues.

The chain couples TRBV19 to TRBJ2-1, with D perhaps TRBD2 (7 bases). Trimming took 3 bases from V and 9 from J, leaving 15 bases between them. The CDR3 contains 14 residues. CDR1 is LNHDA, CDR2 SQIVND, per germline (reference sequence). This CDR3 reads CASSIDQGRGEQFF. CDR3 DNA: TGTGCCAGTAGTATCGATCAGGGGAGGGGTGAGCAGTTCTTC.

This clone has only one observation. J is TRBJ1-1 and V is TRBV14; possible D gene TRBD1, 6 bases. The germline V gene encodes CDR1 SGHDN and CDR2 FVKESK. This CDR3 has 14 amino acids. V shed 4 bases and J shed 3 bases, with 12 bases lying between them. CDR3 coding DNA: TGTGCCAGCAGCCGCTTCGAGGGGGACACTGAAGCTTTCTTT. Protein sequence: CASSRFEGDTEAFF.

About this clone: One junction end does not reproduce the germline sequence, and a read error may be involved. Here the CDR3 DNA reads TGTGCCCGGAGTGGAGGGGCTGACCAAGAGACCCAGTACTTC. Its protein product is CARSGGADQETQYF. The V call is TRBV30, the J call TRBJ2-5, with D perhaps matching TRBD2 (6 bases). The germline gives CDR1 GTSNPN, CDR2 SVGIG (reference sequence). The CDR3 is made up of 14 amino acids.

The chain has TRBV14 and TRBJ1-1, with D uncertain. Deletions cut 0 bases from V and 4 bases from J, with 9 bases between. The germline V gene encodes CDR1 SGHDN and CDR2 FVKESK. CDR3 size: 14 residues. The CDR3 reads CASSQDLRPTEAFF. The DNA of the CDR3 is TGTGCCAGCAGCCAAGATTTGAGACCCACTGAAGCTTTCTTT.

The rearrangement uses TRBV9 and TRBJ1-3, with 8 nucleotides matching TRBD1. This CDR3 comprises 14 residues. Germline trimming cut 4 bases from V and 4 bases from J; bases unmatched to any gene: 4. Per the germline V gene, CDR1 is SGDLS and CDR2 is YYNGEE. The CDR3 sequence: CASSSRTGGNTIYF. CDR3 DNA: TGTGCCAGCAGCTCCCGGACAGGGGGAAACACCATATATTTT.

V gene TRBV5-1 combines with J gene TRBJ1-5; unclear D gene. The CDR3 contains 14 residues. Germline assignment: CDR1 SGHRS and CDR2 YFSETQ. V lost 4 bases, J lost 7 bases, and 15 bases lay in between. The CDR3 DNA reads TGCGCCAGCAGCCCTGCGGGGATGTGGCAGCCCCAGCATTTT. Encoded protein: CASSPAGMWQPQHF. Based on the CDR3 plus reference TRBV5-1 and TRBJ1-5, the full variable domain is KAGVTQTPRYLIKTRGQQVTLSCSPISGHRSVSWYQQTPGQGLQFLFEYFSETQRNKGNFPGRFSGRQFSNSRSEMNVSTLELGDSALYLCASSPAGMWQPQHFGDGTRLSIL.

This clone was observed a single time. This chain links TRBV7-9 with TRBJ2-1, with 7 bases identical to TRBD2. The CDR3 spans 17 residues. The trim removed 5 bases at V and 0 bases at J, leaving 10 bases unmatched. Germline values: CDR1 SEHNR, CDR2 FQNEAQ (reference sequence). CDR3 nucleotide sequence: TGTGCCAGCAGCCCGGGAACTAGCGTCAGCTCCTACAATGAGCAGTTCTTC. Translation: CASSPGTSVSSYNEQFF.

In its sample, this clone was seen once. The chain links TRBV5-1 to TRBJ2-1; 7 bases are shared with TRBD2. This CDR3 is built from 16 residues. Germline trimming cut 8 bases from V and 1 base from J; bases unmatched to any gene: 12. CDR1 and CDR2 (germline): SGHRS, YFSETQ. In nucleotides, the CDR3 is TGCGCCAGTGCGTTAGAGGGAGGGCTTTCCTACAATGAGCAGTTCTTC. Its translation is CASALEGGLSYNEQFF.

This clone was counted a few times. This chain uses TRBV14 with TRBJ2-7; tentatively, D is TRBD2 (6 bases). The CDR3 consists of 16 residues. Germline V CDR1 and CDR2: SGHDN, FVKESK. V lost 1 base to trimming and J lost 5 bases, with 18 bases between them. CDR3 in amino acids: CASSQARRGIGDEQYV. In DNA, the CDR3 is TGTGCCAGCAGCCAAGCTAGACGCGGGATTGGAGACGAGCAGTACGTC.

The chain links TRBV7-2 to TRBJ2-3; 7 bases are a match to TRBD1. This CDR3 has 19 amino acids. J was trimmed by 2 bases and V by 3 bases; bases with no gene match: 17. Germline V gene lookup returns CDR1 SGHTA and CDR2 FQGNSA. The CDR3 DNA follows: TGTGCCAGCAGCTTTGGGGTGGCCAGGGGGTTTGGGAACACAGATACGCAGTATTTT. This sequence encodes CASSFGVARGFGNTDTQYF.

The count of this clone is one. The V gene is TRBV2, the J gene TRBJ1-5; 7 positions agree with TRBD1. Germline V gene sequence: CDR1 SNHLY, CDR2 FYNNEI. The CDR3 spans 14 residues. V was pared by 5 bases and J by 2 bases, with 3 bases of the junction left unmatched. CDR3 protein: CASSTDRRNQPQHF. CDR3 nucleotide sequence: TGTGCCAGCAGTACGGACAGGCGCAATCAGCCCCAGCATTTT.